This T cell receptor beta chain appears in the sequencing data of a study of T cell responses to AZD1222 COVID-19 vaccine. Study results and caveats: There were repertoire samples only from the period after the peak T cell response. Of the AZD1222 recipients, only five to seven were seropositive at baseline.

Clones were sequenced by immunoSEQ multiplex PCR, and TCRdb holds only the in-frame ones, with some missing. The sample lists nearly 110,000 clones, 70% to 90% occurring once. As to this clone: Antigen specificity is unknown.

The TCR sequence derives from an adult who received the AZD1222 COVID-19 vaccine. The sequences come from peripheral blood, collected 28 days after the second AZD1222 dose.

The DNA of the CDR3 is TGTGCCAGCAGTTTGGGCGTGAGGGGTCCCTCCCAAAGTTACGAGCAGTACTTC. It yields the protein CASSLGVRGPSQSYEQYF. The V and J genes are TRBV27 and TRBJ2-7; either TRBD1 or TRBD2 may supply D (5 bases each). Trimming stripped 3 bases from V and 4 bases from J, with 25 bases between. CDR3 length: 18 amino acids. The germline V gene has CDR1 MNHEY and CDR2 SMNVEV (reference sequence).